This section outlines one T cell receptor (beta chain) sequence together with its context. Assay used: immunoSEQ multiplex PCR; TCRdb lists only in-frame clones, some missing. The repertoire holds around 53,000 clones, with around 85% as singletons. This sample was taken from a study of OX40 agonist ivuxolimab in advanced cancers. Study-level background: Earlier anti-PD-1, anti-PD-L1 or anti-CTLA-4 therapy was permitted; roughly 42% had received some.

Blood samples were obtained at baseline, cycle 4 day 1, and cycle 7 day 1. This receptor was obtained from an adult with an advanced solid tumor such as melanoma, head and neck, liver or kidney cancer. The starting material was CD4+ or CD8+ T cells sorted from blood, obtained in a trial of the OX40 agonist ivuxolimab.

CDR3 in DNA: TGTGCCAGCAGTTTATACAGGCGCAGCTCTCCAAAGGGCACTGAAGCTTTCTTT. This sequence encodes CASSLYRRSSPKGTEAFF. This chain links TRBV28 with TRBJ1-1; D possibly corresponds to TRBD1 (5 bases). This CDR3 contains 18 residues. Trimming stripped 1 base from V and 4 bases from J, with 22 bases between. Germline V lookup: CDR1 MDHEN, CDR2 SYDVKM.